The table lists the clone carrying this TCR beta chain with many counts. Per the germline V gene, CDR1 is LNHNV and CDR2 is YYDKDF (reference sequence). The CDR3 spans 15 residues. V gave up 9 bases and J gave up 2 bases, with 17 bases separating them. The data belong to a study of Graves' ophthalmopathy and Graves' hyperthyroidism. RNA transcripts served as template for amplifying TCR beta CDR3 sequences. Second-round multiplex PCR followed a first-round RT-PCR using HTBI primers. TCRdb fed the multiplex PCR reads into MiXCR, producing one record per CDR3 protein. The sample includes roughly 500,000 distinct CDR3 sequences, about an eighth of them seen just once.

This TCR was recovered from a woman in her twenties or thirties with Graves' ophthalmopathy. The source material was blood. The chain joins TRBV15 to TRBJ1-5; D perhaps matches TRBD1 (5 bases). DNA for the CDR3: TGTGCCACTCCGATGGGGACGGAGGGCAATCAGCCCCAGCATTTT. This sequence encodes CATPMGTEGNQPQHF.